One sample yielded the 6 T cell receptor beta chains listed below, sequenced in a study of technical replicates of blood from a handful of donors. Here immunoSEQ multiplex PCR was the method, and the copy in TCRdb shows in-frame clones only, minus some. The sample yields some 94,000 clones, 85% to 95% seen once. Sample: T cells isolated from PBMCs. These receptors all stem from a human donor in good health.

The gene calls are TRBV28 and TRBJ2-7; 9 bases map to TRBD1. The trim removed 1 base at V and 5 bases at J, leaving 12 bases unmatched. The CDR3 loop spans 17 amino acids. Per the germline V gene, CDR1 is MDHEN and CDR2 is SYDVKM. The CDR3 reads CASSLSLFRDRVDEQYF. CDR3 sequence (DNA): TGTGCCAGCAGTTTATCCCTTTTCCGGGACAGGGTAGACGAGCAGTACTTC.

J is TRBJ2-1 and V is TRBV5-1; the match to TRBD2 covers 10 bases. The germline V gene has CDR1 SGHRS and CDR2 YFSETQ. Trimming took 0 bases from V and 7 from J; bases not matched to a gene: 7. The CDR3 covers 16 residues. CDR3 protein: CASSLASGRLFNEQFF. The DNA of the CDR3 is TGCGCCAGCAGCTTGGCTAGCGGGAGACTATTTAATGAGCAGTTCTTC.

The rearrangement joins TRBV2 to TRBJ1-6, with D unclear. Per the germline V gene, CDR1 is SNHLY and CDR2 is FYNNEI. The CDR3 length is 12 residues. V dropped 3 bases and J dropped 9 bases, with 6 bases sitting between them. The CDR3 coding sequence is TGTGCCAGCAGTGATAGGAGTTCACCCCTCCACTTT. Protein sequence: CASSDRSSPLHF.

This chain connects TRBV9 to TRBJ2-2, with 9 bases aligning to TRBD1. In germline, CDR1 is SGDLS, CDR2 YYNGEE. This CDR3 has 15 residues. Losses at the gene ends were 2 bases for V and 4 bases for J; bases not matched to a gene: 3. The CDR3 reads CASSVQDRGTGELFF. CDR3 nucleotides: TGTGCCAGCAGCGTCCAGGACAGGGGCACCGGGGAGCTGTTTTTT.

This clone came up a few times. The chain links TRBV23-1 to TRBJ1-2; D uncertain. TRBV23-1 is annotated as an ORF whose role is uncertain. There are 14 residues in the CDR3. The germline V and J ends were trimmed by 3 bases and 6 bases, with 14 bases remaining between them. This chain's CDR3 is CASSHTGGNDGYTF. As DNA, the CDR3 is TGCGCCAGCAGTCACACGGGAGGGAATGATGGCTACACCTTC.

The chain uses TRBV10-2 and TRBJ1-1; 9 nucleotides line up with TRBD1. With 7 bases clipped from V and 1 base from J, the junction kept 7 bases outside the gene matches. Germline V gene sequence: CDR1 WSHSY, CDR2 SAAADI. The CDR3 has 15 residues. This CDR3 is CASIGDRAGNTEAFF. In nucleotides, the CDR3 is TGCGCCAGCATTGGGGACAGGGCGGGGAACACTGAAGCTTTCTTT.